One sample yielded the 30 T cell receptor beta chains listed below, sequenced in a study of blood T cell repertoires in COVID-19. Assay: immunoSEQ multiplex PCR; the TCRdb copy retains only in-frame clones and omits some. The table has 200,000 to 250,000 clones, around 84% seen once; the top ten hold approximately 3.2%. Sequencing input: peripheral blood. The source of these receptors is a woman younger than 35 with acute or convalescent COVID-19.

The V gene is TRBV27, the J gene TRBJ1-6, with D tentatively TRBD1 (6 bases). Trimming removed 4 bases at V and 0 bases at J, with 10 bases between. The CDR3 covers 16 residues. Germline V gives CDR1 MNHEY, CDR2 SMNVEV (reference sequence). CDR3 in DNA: TGTGCCAGCAGTTCGGACAGCAGCTCCTATAATTCACCCCTCCACTTT. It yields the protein CASSSDSSSYNSPLHF.

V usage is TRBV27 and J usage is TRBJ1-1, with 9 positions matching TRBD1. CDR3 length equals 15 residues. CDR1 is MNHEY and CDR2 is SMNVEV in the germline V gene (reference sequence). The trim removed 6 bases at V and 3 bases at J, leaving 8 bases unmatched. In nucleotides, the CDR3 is TGTGCCAGCAGCACTTCACAGGGGGCCGACACTGAAGCTTTCTTT. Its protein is CASSTSQGADTEAFF.

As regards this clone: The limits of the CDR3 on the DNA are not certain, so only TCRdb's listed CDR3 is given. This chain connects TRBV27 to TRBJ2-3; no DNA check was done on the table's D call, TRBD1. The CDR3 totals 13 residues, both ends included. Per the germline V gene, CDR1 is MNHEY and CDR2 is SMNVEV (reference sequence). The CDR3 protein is CASSLAQADTQYF.

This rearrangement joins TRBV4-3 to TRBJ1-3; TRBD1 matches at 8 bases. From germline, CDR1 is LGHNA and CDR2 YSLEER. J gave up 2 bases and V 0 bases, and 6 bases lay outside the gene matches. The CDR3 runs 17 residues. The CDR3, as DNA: TGCGCCAGCAGCCAAGATCGGTCCAGGGGGCCTGGAAACACCATATATTTT. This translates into CASSQDRSRGPGNTIYF.

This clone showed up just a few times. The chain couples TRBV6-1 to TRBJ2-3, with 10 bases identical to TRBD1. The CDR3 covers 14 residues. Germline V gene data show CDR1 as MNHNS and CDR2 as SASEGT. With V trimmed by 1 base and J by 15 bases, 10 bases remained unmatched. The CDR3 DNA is TGTGCCAGCAGTGAAGGGTGGAAGACAGGGGGCTATTATTTT. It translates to CASSEGWKTGGYYF.

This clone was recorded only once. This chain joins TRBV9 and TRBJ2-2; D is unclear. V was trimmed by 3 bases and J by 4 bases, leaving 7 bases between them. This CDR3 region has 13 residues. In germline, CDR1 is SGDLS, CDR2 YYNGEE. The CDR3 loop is CASSGLRTGELFF. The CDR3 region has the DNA TGTGCCAGCAGCGGACTGCGCACCGGGGAGCTGTTTTTT.

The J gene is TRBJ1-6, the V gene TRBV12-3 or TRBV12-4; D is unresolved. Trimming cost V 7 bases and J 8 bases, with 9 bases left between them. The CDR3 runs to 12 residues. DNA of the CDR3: TGTGCCAGCACTGCCGAGTATTCACCCCTCCACTTT. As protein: CASTAEYSPLHF.

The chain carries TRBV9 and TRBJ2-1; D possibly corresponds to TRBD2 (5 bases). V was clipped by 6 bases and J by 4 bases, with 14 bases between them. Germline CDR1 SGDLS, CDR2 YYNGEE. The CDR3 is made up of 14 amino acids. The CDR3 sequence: CASNETIRYNEQFF. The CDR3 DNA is TGTGCCAGCAATGAGACTATCAGGTACAATGAGCAGTTCTTC. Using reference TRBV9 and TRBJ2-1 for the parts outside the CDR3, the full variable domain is DSGVTQTPKHLITATGQRVTLRCSPRSGDLSVYWYQQSLDQGLQFLIQYYNGEERAKGNILERFSAQQFPDLHSELNLSSLELGDSALYFCASNETIRYNEQFFGPGTRLTVL.

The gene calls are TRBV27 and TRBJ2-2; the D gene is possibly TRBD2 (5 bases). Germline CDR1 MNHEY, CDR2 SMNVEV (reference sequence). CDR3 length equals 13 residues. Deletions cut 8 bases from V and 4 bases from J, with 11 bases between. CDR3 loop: CASGLPPTGELFF. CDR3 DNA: TGTGCCAGCGGACTCCCGCCCACCGGGGAGCTGTTTTTT.

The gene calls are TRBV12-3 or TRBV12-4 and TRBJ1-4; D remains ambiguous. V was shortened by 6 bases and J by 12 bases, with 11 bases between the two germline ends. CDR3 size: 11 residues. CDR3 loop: CASSSLGELFF. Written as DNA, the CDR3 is TGTGCCAGCAGCTCCCTCGGGGAACTGTTTTTT.

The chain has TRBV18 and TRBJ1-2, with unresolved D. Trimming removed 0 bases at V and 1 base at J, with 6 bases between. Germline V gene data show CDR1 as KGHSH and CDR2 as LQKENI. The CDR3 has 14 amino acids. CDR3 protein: CASSPPGSNYGYTF. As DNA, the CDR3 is TGTGCCAGCTCACCACCGGGGAGTAACTATGGCTACACCTTC. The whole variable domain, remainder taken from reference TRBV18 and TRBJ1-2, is NAGVMQNPRHLVRRRGQEARLRCSPMKGHSHVYWYRQLPEEGLKFMVYLQKENIIDESGMPKERFSAEFPKEGPSILRIQQVVRGDSAAYFCASSPPGSNYGYTFGSGTRLTVV.

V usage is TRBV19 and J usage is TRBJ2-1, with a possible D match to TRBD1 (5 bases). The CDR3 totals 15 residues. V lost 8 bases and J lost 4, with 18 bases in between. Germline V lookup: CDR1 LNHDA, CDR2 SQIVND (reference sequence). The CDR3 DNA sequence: TGTGCCAGTTCAACCGCAGGGTCGCTATACAATGAGCAGTTCTTC. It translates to CASSTAGSLYNEQFF.

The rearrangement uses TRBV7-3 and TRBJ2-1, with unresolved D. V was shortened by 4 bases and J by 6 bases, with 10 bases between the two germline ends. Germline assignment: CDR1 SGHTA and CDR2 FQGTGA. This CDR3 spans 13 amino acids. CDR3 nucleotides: TGTGCCAGCAGCTCCCAAAACTTCAATGAGCAGTTCTTC. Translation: CASSSQNFNEQFF.

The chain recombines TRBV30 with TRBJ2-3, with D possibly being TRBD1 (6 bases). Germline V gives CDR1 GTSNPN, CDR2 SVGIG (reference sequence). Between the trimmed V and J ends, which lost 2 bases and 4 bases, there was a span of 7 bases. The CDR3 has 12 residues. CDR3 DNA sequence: TGTGCCTGGAGTACAGGGCCAGATACGCAGTATTTT. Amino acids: CAWSTGPDTQYF.

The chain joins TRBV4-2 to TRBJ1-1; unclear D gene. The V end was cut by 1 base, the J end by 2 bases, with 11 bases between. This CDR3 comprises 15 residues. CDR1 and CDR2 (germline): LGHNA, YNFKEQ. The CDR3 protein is CASSQAVQANTEAFF. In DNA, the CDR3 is TGTGCCAGCAGCCAAGCGGTCCAAGCTAACACTGAAGCTTTCTTT.

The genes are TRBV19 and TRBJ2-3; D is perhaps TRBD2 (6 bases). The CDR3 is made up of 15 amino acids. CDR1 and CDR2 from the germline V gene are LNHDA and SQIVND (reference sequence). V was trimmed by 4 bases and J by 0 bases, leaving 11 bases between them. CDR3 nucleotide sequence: TGTGCCAGTAGTACCGTTAGCGGAAGCACAGATACGCAGTATTTT. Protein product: CASSTVSGSTDTQYF.

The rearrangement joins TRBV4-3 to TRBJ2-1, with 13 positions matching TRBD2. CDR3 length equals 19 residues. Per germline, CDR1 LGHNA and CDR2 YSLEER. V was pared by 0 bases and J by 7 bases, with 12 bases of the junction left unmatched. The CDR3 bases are TGCGCCAGCAGCCAAGATCGGCAGACACTAGCGGGAGGGAATAATGAGCAGTTCTTC. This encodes CASSQDRQTLAGGNNEQFF.

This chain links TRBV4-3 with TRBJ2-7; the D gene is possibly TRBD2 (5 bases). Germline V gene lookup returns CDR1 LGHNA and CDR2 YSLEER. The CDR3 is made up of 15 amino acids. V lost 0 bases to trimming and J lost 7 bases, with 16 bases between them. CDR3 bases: TGCGCCAGCAGCCAAGACTCGGGAACTATATGGGAGCAGTACTTC. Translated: CASSQDSGTIWEQYF.

This chain's CDR3 is CASSGSGDNEQFF. CDR3 in DNA: TGTGCCAGCAGCGGGAGTGGCGACAATGAGCAGTTCTTC. The rearrangement uses TRBV5-4 and TRBJ2-1; perhaps TRBD2 as D (5 bases). This CDR3 spans 13 amino acids. V lost 4 bases and J 5 bases, leaving 10 bases between the germline ends. Germline V lookup: CDR1 SGHNT, CDR2 YYREEE (reference sequence).

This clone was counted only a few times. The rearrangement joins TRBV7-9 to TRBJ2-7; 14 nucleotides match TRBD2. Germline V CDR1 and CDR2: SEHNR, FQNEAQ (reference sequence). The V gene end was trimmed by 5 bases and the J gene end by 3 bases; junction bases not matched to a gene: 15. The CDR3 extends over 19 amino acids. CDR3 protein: CASSPSTGLAGAPYYEQYF. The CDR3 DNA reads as TGTGCCAGCAGCCCATCAACGGGACTAGCGGGAGCACCTTACTACGAGCAGTACTTC.

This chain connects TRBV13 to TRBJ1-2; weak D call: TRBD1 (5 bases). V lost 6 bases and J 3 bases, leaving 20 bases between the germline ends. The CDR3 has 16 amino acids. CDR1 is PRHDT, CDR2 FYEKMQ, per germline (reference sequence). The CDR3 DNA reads TGTGCCAGCAGTCCCCTCGGGGGATTCTGGGACTATGGCTACACCTTC. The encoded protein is CASSPLGGFWDYGYTF. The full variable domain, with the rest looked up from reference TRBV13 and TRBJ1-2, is AAGVIQSPRHLIKEKRETATLKCYPIPRHDTVYWYQQGPGQDPQFLISFYEKMQSDKGSIPDRFSAQQFSDYHSELNMSSLELGDSALYFCASSPLGGFWDYGYTFGSGTRLTVV.

The DNA for the CDR3 is TGTGCCAGCAGCGGACACAGGGGCCCAAACTATGGCTACACCTTC. Translation gives CASSGHRGPNYGYTF. V usage is TRBV11-2 and J usage is TRBJ1-2, with 7 bases lining up with TRBD1. Germline V gene lookup returns CDR1 SGHAT and CDR2 FQNNGV. This CDR3 comprises 15 residues. Unmatched junction bases numbered 8, after V lost 5 bases and J lost 2 bases.

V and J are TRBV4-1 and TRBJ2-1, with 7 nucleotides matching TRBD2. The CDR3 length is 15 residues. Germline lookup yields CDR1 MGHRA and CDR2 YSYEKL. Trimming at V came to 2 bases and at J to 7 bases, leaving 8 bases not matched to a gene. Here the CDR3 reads CASSQSTSSRNEQFF. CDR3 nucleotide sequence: TGCGCCAGCAGCCAATCGACTAGCTCCCGGAATGAGCAGTTCTTC.

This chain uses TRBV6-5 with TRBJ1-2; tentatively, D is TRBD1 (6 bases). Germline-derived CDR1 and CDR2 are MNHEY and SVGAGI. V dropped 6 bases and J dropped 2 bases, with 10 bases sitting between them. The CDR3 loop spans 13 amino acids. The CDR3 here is CASRQDSNYGYTF. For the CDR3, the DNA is TGTGCCAGCAGGCAGGACAGCAACTATGGCTACACCTTC.

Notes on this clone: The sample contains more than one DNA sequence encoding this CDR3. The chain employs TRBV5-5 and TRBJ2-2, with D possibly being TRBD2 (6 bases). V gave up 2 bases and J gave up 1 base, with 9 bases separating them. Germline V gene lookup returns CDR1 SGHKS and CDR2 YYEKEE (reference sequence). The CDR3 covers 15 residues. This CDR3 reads CASSLGGKNTGELFF. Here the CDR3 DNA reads TGTGCCAGCAGCTTAGGCGGGAAGAACACCGGGGAGCTGTTTTTT.

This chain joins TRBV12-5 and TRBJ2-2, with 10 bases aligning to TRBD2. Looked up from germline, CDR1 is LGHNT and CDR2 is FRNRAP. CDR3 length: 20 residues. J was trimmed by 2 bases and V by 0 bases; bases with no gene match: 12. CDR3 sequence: CASGLVIGLAGVTNTGELFF. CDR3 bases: TGTGCTAGTGGTTTGGTAATAGGGCTAGCGGGAGTGACTAACACCGGGGAGCTGTTTTTT.

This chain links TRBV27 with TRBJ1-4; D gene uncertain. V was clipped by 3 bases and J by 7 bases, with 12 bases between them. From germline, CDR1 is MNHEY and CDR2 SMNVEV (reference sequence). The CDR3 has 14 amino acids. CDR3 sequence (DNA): TGTGCCAGCAGTTTCTCAAAAGGAGGTGAAAAACTGTTTTTT. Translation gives CASSFSKGGEKLFF.

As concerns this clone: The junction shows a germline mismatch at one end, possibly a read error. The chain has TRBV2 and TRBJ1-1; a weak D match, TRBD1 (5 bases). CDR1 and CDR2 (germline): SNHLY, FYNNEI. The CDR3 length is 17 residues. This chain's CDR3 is CASSEDGPQGMNTEAFF. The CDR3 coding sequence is TGTGCCAGCAGCGAAGATGGCCCCCAGGGTATGAACACTGAAGCTTTCTTT.

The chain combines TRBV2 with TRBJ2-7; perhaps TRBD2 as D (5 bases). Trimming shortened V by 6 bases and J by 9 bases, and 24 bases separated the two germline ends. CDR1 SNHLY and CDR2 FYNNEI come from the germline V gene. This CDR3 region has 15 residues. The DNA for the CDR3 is TGTGCCAGCAGCAGCCTCCCGGGAACCGGTGTTGGGCAGTACTTC. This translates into CASSSLPGTGVGQYF.

The CDR3 sequence: CASSIWTGGLLGQPQHF. DNA of the CDR3: TGTGCCAGTAGTATATGGACAGGGGGCCTGCTGGGGCAGCCCCAGCATTTT. The chain uses TRBV19 and TRBJ1-5; TRBD1 matches at 11 bases. The CDR3 consists of 17 residues. After removal of 2 bases from V and 7 bases from J, the junction contained 10 bases not matched to a gene. Germline V lookup: CDR1 LNHDA, CDR2 SQIVND (reference sequence).